A selection of T cell receptor beta chains follows, all from one sample in a study of cytomegalovirus exposure and HLA in healthy donors. Profiled with immunoSEQ multiplex PCR; TCRdb holds only in-frame clones, not every one. Seen here are under 300,000 clones, 84% observed once, and the top ten hold 2% to 2.5%. The sequencing sample was made of PBMCs. The receptors stem from a woman aged 40 to 55 in good health and CMV-seropositive. The CDR3 runs from the conserved cysteine through the conserved F or W. The D gene is left open where the match is weak. The size field is filled for only some rows; it gives once, few, many or a size class.

TRBJ2-1	TRBD1	TRBV12-5	14	NA	CASAGDRADDEQFF	TGTGCTAGTGCTGGGGACAGGGCGGACGATGAGCAGTTCTTC
TRBJ2-3	TRBD2	TRBV2	14	NA	CASIIGRAPDTQYF	TGTGCCAGCATAATCGGGAGGGCCCCAGATACGCAGTATTTT
TRBJ2-7	TRBD1	TRBV29-1	13	NA	CSVGDRGPYEQYF	TGCAGCGTTGGGGACAGGGGACCCTACGAGCAGTACTTC
TRBJ2-3	TRBD2	TRBV5-4	16	NA	CASSLVGTSATDTQYF	TGTGCCAGCAGCTTGGTTGGGACTAGCGCCACAGATACGCAGTATTTT
TRBJ2-7	TRBD2	TRBV11-3	16	NA	CASSLGRTSGQEEQYF	TGTGCCAGCAGCTTAGGTCGGACTAGCGGACAGGAGGAGCAGTACTTC
TRBJ1-2	TRBD1	TRBV13	13	few	CASSGQENYGYTF	TGTGCCAGCAGCGGACAGGAGAACTATGGCTACACCTTC
TRBJ2-6	NA	TRBV7-3	17	few	CASSLQPGVPGANVLTF	TGTGCCAGCAGCCTCCAGCCGGGGGTCCCTGGGGCCAACGTCCTGACTTTC
TRBJ2-1	NA	TRBV14	16	NA	CASSQVGQGSSNEQFF	TGTGCCAGCAGCCAAGTAGGGCAGGGTTCTTCCAATGAGCAGTTCTTC
TRBJ2-5	TRBD1	TRBV30	14	few	CACLGQGLGKTQYF	TGTGCCTGCCTCGGACAGGGCTTGGGGAAAACCCAGTACTTC
TRBJ2-7	NA	TRBV5-8	12	NA	CASSLTVIEQYF	TGTGCCAGCAGCTTGACGGTGATCGAGCAGTACTTC